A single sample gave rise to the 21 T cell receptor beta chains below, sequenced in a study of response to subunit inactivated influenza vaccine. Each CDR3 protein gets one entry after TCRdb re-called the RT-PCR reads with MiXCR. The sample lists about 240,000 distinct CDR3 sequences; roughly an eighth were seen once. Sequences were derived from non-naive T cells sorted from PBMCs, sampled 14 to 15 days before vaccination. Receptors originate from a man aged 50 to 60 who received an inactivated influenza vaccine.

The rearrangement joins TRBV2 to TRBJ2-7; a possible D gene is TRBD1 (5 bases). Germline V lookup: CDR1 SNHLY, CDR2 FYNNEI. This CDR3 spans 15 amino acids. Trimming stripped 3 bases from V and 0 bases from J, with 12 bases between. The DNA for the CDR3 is TGTGCCAGCAGTGATCGGACACGTGGCTCCTACGAGCAGTACTTC. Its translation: CASSDRTRGSYEQYF.

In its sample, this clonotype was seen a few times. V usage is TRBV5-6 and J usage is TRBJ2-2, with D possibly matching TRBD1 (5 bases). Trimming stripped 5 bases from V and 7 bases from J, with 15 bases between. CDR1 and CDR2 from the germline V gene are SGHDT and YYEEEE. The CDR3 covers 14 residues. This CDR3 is CASSRIQGVGELFF. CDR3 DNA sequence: TGTGCCAGCAGTAGGATCCAGGGTGTCGGGGAGCTGTTTTTT.

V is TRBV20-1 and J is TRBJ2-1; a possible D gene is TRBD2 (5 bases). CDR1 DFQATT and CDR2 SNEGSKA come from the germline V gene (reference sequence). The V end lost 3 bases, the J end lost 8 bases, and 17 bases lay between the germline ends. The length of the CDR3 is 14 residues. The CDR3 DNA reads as TGCAGTGCTAGCTGGGCGGGCCTAGGCGATGAGCAGTTCTTC. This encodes CSASWAGLGDEQFF.

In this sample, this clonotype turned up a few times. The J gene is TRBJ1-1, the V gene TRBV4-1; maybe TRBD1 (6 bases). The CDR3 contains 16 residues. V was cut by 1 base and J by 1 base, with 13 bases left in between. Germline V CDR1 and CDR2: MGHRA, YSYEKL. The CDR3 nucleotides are TGCGCCAGCAGCCAAGTACCGGACAGACCGAACACTGAAGCTTTCTTT. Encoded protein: CASSQVPDRPNTEAFF.

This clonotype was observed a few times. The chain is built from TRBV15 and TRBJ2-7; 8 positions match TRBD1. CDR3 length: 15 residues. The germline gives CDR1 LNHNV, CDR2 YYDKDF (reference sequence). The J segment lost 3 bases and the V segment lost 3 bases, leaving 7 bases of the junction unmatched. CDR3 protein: CATSSSRQGIYEQYF. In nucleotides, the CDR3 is TGTGCCACCAGCAGTTCGAGACAGGGGATCTACGAGCAGTACTTC.

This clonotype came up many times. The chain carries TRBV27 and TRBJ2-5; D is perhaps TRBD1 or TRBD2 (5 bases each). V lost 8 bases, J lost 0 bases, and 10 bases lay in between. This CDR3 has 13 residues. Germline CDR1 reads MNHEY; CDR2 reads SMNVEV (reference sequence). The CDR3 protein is CASAGTYQETQYF. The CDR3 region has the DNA TGTGCCAGCGCCGGGACCTACCAAGAGACCCAGTACTTC.

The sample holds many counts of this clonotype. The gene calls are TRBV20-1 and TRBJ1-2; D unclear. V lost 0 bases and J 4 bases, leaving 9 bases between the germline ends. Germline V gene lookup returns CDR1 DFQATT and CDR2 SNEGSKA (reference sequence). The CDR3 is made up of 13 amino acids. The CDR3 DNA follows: TGCAGTGCTAGAGATCAGGTCGGCTATGGCTACACCTTC. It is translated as CSARDQVGYGYTF.

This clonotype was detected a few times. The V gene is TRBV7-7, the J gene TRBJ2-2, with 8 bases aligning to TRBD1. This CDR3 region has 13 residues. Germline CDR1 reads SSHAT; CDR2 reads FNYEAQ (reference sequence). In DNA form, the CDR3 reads TGTGTTTCGGGGACAGGGAACACCGGGGAGCTGTTTTTT. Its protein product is CVSGTGNTGELFF.

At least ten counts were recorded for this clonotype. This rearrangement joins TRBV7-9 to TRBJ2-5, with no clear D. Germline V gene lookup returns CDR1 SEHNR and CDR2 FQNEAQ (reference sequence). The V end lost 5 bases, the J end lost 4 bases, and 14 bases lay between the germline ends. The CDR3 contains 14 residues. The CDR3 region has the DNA TGTGCCAGCAGCCAGACCCGGGTTGGAGAGACCCAGTACTTC. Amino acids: CASSQTRVGETQYF. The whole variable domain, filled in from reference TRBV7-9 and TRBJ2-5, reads DTGVSQNPRHKITKRGQNVTFRCDPISEHNRLYWYRQTLGQGPEFLTYFQNEAQLEKSRLLSDRFSAERPKGSFSTLEIQRTEQGDSAMYLCASSQTRVGETQYFGPGTRLLVL.

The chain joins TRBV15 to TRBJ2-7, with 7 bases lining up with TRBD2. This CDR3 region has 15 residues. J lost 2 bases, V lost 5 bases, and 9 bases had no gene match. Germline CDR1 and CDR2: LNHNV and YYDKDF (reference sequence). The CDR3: CATSPGEAGPYEQYF. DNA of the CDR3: TGTGCCACCAGCCCCGGGGAAGCGGGGCCCTACGAGCAGTACTTC.

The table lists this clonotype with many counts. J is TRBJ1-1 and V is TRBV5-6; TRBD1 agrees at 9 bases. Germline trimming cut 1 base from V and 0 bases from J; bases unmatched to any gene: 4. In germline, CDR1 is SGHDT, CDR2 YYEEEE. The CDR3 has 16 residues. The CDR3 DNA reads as TGTGCCAGCAGCTTGCCGGGACAGGGATTGAACACTGAAGCTTTCTTT. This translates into CASSLPGQGLNTEAFF.

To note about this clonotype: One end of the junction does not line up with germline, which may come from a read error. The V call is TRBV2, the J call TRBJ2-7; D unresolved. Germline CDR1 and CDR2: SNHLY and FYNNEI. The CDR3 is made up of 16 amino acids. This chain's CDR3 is CASSPEMFRSSYKQYF. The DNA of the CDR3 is TGTGCCAGCAGTCCTGAAATGTTTCGGAGCTCCTACAAGCAGTACTTC.

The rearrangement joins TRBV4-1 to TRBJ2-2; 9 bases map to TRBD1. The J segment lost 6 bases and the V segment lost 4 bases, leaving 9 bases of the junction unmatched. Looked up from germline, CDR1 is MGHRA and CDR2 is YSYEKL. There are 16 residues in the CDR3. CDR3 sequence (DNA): TGCGCCAGCAGCCCCTTAGGGACAGGGTTTCCCGGGGAGCTGTTTTTT. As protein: CASSPLGTGFPGELFF.

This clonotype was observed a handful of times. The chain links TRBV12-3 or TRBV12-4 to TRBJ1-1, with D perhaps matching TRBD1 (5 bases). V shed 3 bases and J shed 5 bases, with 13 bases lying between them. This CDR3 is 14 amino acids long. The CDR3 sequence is CASSLGGIRTEAFF. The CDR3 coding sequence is TGTGCCAGCAGTTTGGGGGGGATCAGGACTGAAGCTTTCTTT.

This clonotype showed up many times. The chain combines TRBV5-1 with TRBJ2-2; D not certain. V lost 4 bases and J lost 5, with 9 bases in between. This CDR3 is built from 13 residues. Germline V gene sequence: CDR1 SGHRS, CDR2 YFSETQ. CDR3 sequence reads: CASSPLRTGELFF. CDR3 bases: TGCGCCAGCAGCCCCCTAAGGACCGGGGAGCTGTTTTTT.

For the CDR3, the DNA is TGCGCCAGCAGCTTGGTCATTAGCGCGAGCTCCTACAATGAGCAGTTCTTC. Translated: CASSLVISASSYNEQFF. The gene calls are TRBV5-1 and TRBJ2-1; tentative D call: TRBD2 (5 bases). Per germline, CDR1 SGHRS and CDR2 YFSETQ. V was pared by 0 bases and J by 0 bases, with 13 bases between. CDR3 size: 17 residues.

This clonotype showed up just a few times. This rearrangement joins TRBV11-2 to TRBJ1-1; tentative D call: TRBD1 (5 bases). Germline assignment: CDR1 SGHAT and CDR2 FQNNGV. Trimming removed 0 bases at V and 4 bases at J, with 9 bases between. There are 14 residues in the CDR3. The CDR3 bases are TGTGCCAGCAGCTTAGACAGGGTAGGCACTGAAGCTTTCTTT. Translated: CASSLDRVGTEAFF.

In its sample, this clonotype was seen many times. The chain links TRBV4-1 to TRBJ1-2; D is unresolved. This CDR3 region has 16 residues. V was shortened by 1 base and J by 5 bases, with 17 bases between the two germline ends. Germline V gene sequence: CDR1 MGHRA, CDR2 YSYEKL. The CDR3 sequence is CASSQGPNARLYGYTF. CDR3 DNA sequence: TGCGCCAGCAGCCAAGGCCCCAACGCCCGACTTTATGGCTACACCTTC.

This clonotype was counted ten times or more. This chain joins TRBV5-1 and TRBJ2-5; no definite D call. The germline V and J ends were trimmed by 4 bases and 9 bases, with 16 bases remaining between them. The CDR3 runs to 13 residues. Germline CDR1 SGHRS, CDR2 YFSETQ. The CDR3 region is CASSMDPTRAQYF. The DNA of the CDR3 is TGCGCCAGCAGCATGGACCCTACCCGGGCCCAGTACTTC.

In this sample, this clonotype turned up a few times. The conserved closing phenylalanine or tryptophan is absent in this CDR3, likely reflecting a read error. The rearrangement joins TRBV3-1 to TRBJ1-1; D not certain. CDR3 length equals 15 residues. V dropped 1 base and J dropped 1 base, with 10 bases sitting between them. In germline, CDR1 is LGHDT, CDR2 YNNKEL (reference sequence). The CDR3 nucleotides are TGTGCCAGCAGCCAAGTATGGGAGGCGAACACTGAAGCTTTCCTT. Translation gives CASSQVWEANTEAFL.

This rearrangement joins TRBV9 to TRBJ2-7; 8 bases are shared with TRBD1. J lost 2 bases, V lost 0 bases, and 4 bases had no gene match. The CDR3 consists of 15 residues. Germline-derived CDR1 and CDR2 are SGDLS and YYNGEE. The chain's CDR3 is CASSVGGQATYEQYF. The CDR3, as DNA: TGTGCCAGCAGCGTAGGGGGACAGGCCACCTACGAGCAGTACTTC.